Listed below are T cell receptor beta chains from one sample, sequenced in a study of CD8+ T cells in alopecia areata. Clones were sequenced by immunoSEQ multiplex PCR, and TCRdb holds only the in-frame ones, with some missing. The sample lists 65,000 to 95,000 clones; roughly half were seen once. Sequenced input: NKG2D-high CD8+ T cells sorted from blood. Receptors originate from a human donor with alopecia areata. Each CDR3 is given with its conserved first and last residue. D genes are given only for firm matches. Only some rows state a clone size, as once, few, many or a class for expanded clones.

D gene	clone size	V gene	J gene	CDR3 protein
NA	NA	TRBV9	TRBJ2-1	CASAAGVGDEQFF
NA	NA	TRBV4-1	TRBJ2-3	CASSQVTSRGDTQYF
NA	NA	TRBV7-6	TRBJ2-6	CASSLDDSGANVLTF
NA	once	TRBV5-1	NA	CASSVGISYEQYF
TRBD1	few	TRBV28	TRBJ1-1	CASSQAGGPMNTEAFF
TRBD2	NA	TRBV29-1	TRBJ2-7	CSVEPISGRAYEQYF
NA	NA	TRBV4-1	TRBJ1-1	CASSRAGDDTEAFF
TRBD2	few	TRBV29-1	TRBJ2-3	CSVVTSGIGTDTQYF
NA	NA	TRBV29-1	TRBJ2-1	CSVPAGNEQFF
NA	few	TRBV28	TRBJ2-1	CASSFWNEQFF
NA	NA	TRBV4-2	TRBJ2-1	CASSLGGDYNEQFF
TRBD1	NA	TRBV4-2	TRBJ1-6	CASSQGDSNSPLHF
NA	once	TRBV27	TRBJ2-2	CASSPLSGELFF
NA	NA	TRBV4-1	TRBJ1-1	CASSQEGHFGGNSEAFF
TRBD1	NA	TRBV5-4	TRBJ1-2	CASSQPGGAYGYTF
NA	once	TRBV27	TRBJ2-1	CASSPREVYNEQFF
TRBD2	NA	TRBV4-3	TRBJ2-7	CASSHSGSSYEQYF
NA	NA	TRBV5-4	TRBJ2-2	CASSSDVNTGELFF
NA	NA	TRBV28	TRBJ2-4	CASSVYLAKNIQYF
TRBD1	few	TRBV19	TRBJ2-5	CASSGGETQYF
NA	NA	TRBV7-9	TRBJ2-5	CASSYQRTGRGTQYF
NA	NA	TRBV29-1	TRBJ2-1	CSVEDGSSAYNEQFF
TRBD2	NA	TRBV27	TRBJ2-5	CASSLVPSGTGETQYF
NA	NA	TRBV29-1	TRBJ1-2	CSVVGDNYGYTF
NA	few	TRBV28	TRBJ2-7	CASSDTYEQYF
NA	NA	TRBV7-9	TRBJ2-7	CASSYSGEQYF
NA	NA	TRBV4-1	TRBJ2-5	CASSQVQGNQETQYF
NA	NA	TRBV27	TRBJ1-5	CVSSLDSNQPQHF
NA	once	TRBV27	TRBJ2-7	CASSSTPGGTYEQYF
TRBD1	once	TRBV4-1	TRBJ1-2	CASSHGQGDYGYTF
NA	few	TRBV14	TRBJ1-2	CASSQDSSYGYTF
NA	NA	TRBV28	TRBJ1-5	CASSDRQDNQPQHF
NA	NA	TRBV30	TRBJ2-7	CAWGDYEQYF
TRBD2	few	TRBV7-2	TRBJ2-5	CASSKLAGLETQYF
NA	few	TRBV6-6	TRBJ1-2	CASSYSRIQYGYTF
NA	NA	TRBV12-5	TRBJ1-2	CASGPTGAGGGYGYTF